The 10 T cell receptor beta chains below were found in one sample sequenced in a study of Graves' ophthalmopathy and Graves' hyperthyroidism. Transcripts of RNA were the source for amplifying TCR beta CDR3 regions. The first round was an RT-PCR with HTBI primers, and the second round was a multiplex PCR. TCRdb itself ran the multiplex PCR reads through MiXCR, one entry per CDR3 protein. The table includes over 650,000 distinct CDR3 sequences, about two fifths detected once. The source material was peripheral blood. The source is an adult man with Graves' ophthalmopathy.

Comment on this clonotype: One base away lies a much larger clone, so this may be a sequencing read error. The chain uses TRBV2 and TRBJ1-1, with D tentatively TRBD1 (6 bases). CDR1 and CDR2 (germline): SNHLY, FYNNEI. This CDR3 spans 15 amino acids. CDR3 DNA sequence: TGTGCCAGCAGTTACGGGGGACACCCGAACACTGAAGCTTCCTTT. Translation: CASSYGGHPNTEASF.

With respect to this clonotype: With a much larger clone just one base away, this may be a read error. The J gene is TRBJ2-5, the V gene TRBV6-5; 8 nucleotides match TRBD1. Germline CDR1 is MNHEY and CDR2 is SVGAGI. The CDR3 is 15 amino acids. V was pared by 5 bases and J by 1 base, with 6 bases of the junction left unmatched. CDR3: CASSPTGVCQETQYF. The CDR3 DNA reads TGTGCCAGCAGTCCGACAGGGGTGTGCCAAGAGACCCAGTACTTC.

This clonotype occurred many times. This chain joins TRBV2 and TRBJ1-4; 12 nucleotides agree with TRBD1. The CDR3 runs 15 residues. The trim removed 4 bases at V and 10 bases at J, leaving 7 bases unmatched. The germline V gene has CDR1 SNHLY and CDR2 FYNNEI. CDR3 region: CASSASGTGGGKLFF. The CDR3, as DNA: TGTGCCAGCAGTGCCTCCGGGACAGGGGGCGGAAAACTGTTTTTT. Using reference TRBV2 and TRBJ1-4 for the parts outside the CDR3, the full variable domain is EPEVTQTPSHQVTQMGQEVILRCVPISNHLYFYWYRQILGQKVEFLVSFYNNEISEKSEIFDDQFSVERPDGSNFTLKIRSTKLEDSAMYFCASSASGTGGGKLFFGSGTQLSVL.

J is TRBJ1-5 and V is TRBV25-1; TRBD1 aligns across 9 bases. Germline loops: CDR1 MGHDK, CDR2 SYGVNS. V lost 6 bases and J lost 4; bases outside the gene matches: 7. The CDR3 sequence is 15 residues long. Written as DNA, the CDR3 is TGTGCCAGCAGAGCCGGGACAGGGAGAAATCAGCCCCAGCATTTT. Translation: CASRAGTGRNQPQHF.

This clonotype was recorded many times. The gene calls are TRBV7-9 and TRBJ1-2; no reliable D call. The germline CDR1 and CDR2 sequences are SEHNR and FQNEAQ (reference sequence). This CDR3 contains 15 residues. Trimming took off 1 base at V and 6 bases at J, with 15 bases between the two ends. The CDR3 loop is CASSLGSAPNDGYTF. The CDR3 nucleotides read TGTGCCAGCAGCTTAGGGTCAGCGCCAAACGATGGCTACACCTTC.

This clonotype was counted ten times or more. The chain recombines TRBV7-9 with TRBJ1-5, with no clear D. CDR1 is SEHNR and CDR2 is FQNEAQ in the germline V gene (reference sequence). Between the trimmed V and J ends, which lost 2 bases and 4 bases, there was a span of 12 bases. The CDR3 runs 15 residues. In nucleotides, the CDR3 is TGTGCCAGCAGCTTATCAAGCGCCCCTAATCAGCCCCAGCATTTT. Translated: CASSLSSAPNQPQHF.

This clonotype was detected once. A much larger clone lies one base from this, so it may be a read error. This CDR3 fails to terminate in the conserved phenylalanine or tryptophan, so it likely reflects a read error. This chain connects TRBV20-1 to TRBJ2-5; no definite D call. Germline lookup yields CDR1 DFQATT and CDR2 SNEGSKA (reference sequence). V shed 2 bases and J shed 4 bases, with 2 bases lying between them. CDR3 size: 10 residues. CDR3 sequence: CSARSETQYC. DNA for the CDR3: TGCAGTGCTAGATCAGAGACCCAGTACTGC.

As concerns this clonotype: This may come from a read error, since a much larger clone is one base off. The genes are TRBV12-3 or TRBV12-4 and TRBJ1-5; D unresolved. This CDR3 has 17 residues. CDR3 loop: CASSPRLEGYSNLPQHF. CDR3 DNA: TGTGCCAGCAGTCCCCGTTTGGAGGGTTATAGCAATCTGCCCCAGCATTTT.

V is TRBV24-1 and J is TRBJ1-5; D might be TRBD1 (5 bases). The germline V and J ends were trimmed by 5 bases and 11 bases, with 15 bases remaining between them. The CDR3 loop spans 13 amino acids. In germline, CDR1 is KGHDR, CDR2 SFDVKD. The CDR3 region has the DNA TGTGCCACCAGTGCCGGGACGATGAAGACCCAGCATTTT. Its translation is CATSAGTMKTQHF.

Only a few counts were recorded for this clonotype. The chain couples TRBV10-3 to TRBJ2-3; D is possibly TRBD2 (5 bases). V lost 5 bases and J 0 bases, leaving 9 bases between the germline ends. CDR3 length equals 14 residues. CDR1 is ENHRY, CDR2 SYGVKD, per germline. CDR3 in DNA: TGTGCCATCAGTCAAGCGGAGAGCACAGATACGCAGTATTTT. It specifies CAISQAESTDTQYF.